This T cell receptor beta chain emerged from a study of shared clonotypes between healthy human individuals. The germline V gene has CDR1 SGHNT and CDR2 YYREEE (reference sequence). V lost 0 bases to trimming and J lost 10 bases, with 11 bases between them. The CDR3 totals 13 residues. Researchers ran the assay at a deep level. TCRdb's copy holds only in-frame clones and misses some; the assay was immunoSEQ multiplex PCR. The sample records fewer than 1.6 million clones, about 98.5% being singletons. Sequencing input: naive CD4+ T cells sorted from blood. This sample's subset: CD45RA+ positively selected. The chain employs TRBV5-4 and TRBJ2-1; D possibly corresponds to TRBD2 (6 bases). The clonotype was recovered from a man in his thirties or forties in good health. The CDR3 bases are TGTGCCAGCAGCTTGGGACTAGTGGTAGAGCAGTTCTTC. Protein sequence: CASSLGLVVEQFF.